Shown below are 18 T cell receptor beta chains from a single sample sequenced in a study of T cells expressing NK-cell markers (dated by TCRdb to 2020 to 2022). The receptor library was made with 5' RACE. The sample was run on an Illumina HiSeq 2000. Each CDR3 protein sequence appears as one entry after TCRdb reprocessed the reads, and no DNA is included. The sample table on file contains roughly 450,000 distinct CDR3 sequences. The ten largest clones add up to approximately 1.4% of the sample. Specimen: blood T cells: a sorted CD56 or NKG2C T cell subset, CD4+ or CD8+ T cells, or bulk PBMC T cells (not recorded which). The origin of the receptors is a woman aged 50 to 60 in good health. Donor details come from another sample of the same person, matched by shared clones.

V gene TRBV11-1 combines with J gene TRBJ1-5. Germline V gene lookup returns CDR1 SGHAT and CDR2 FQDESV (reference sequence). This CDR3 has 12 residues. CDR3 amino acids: CASSLGSGPQHF.

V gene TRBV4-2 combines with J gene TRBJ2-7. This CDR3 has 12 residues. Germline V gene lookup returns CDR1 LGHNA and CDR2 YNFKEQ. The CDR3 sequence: CASSQANYEQYF.

CDR3 protein: CAISETTDTQYF. The chain is built from TRBV10-3 and TRBJ2-3. Germline-derived CDR1 and CDR2 are ENHRY and SYGVKD. This CDR3 has 12 amino acids.

This chain's CDR3 is CSASPGTGEKLFF. The rearrangement joins TRBV20-1 to TRBJ1-4; as DNA is missing, the TRBD1 call by TCRdb cannot be tested. Germline V CDR1 and CDR2: DFQATT, SNEGSKA (reference sequence). The CDR3 has 13 residues.

CDR3 protein: CASSLVRENTDTQYF. The J gene is TRBJ2-3, the V gene TRBV13; as DNA is missing, the TRBD1 call by TCRdb cannot be tested. Germline lookup yields CDR1 PRHDT and CDR2 FYEKMQ (reference sequence). The CDR3 has 15 residues. The variable domain in full, with the rest retrieved from reference TRBV13 and TRBJ2-3, is AAGVIQSPRHLIKEKRETATLKCYPIPRHDTVYWYQQGPGQDPQFLISFYEKMQSDKGSIPDRFSAQQFSDYHSELNMSSLELGDSALYFCASSLVRENTDTQYFGPGTRLTVL.

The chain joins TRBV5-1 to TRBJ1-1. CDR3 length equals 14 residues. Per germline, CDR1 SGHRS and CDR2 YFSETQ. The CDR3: CASSLNAISTEAFF.

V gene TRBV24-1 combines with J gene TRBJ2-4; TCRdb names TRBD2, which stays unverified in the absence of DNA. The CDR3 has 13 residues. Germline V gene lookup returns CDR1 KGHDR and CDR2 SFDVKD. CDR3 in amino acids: CATTLHDPRLQYF.

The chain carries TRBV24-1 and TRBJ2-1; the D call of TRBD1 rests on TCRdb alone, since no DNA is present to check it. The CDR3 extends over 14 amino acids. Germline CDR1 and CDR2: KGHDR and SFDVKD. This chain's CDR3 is CATSEPGTHNEQFF.

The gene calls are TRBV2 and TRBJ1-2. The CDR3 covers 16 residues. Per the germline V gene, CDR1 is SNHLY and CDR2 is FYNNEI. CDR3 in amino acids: CASRGIVGSRDYGYTF.

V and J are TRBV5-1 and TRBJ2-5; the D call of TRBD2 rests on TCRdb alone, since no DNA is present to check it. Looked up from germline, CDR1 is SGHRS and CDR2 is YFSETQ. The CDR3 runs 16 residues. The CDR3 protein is CASSFSLAGVQETQYF.

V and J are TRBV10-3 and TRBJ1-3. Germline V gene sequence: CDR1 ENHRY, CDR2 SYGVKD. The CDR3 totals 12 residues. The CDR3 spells CAIRLFGNTIYF.

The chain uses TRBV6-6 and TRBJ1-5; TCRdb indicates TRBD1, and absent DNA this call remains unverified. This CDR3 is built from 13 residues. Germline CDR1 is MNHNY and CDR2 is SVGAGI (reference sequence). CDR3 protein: CASTGTRDQPQHF.

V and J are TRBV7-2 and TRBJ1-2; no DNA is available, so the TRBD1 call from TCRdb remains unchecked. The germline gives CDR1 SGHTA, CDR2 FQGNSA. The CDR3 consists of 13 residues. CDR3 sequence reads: CASNPAPNYGYTF.

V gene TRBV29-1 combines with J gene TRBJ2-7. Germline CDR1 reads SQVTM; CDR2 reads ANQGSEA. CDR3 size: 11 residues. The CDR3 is CSATETYEQYF.

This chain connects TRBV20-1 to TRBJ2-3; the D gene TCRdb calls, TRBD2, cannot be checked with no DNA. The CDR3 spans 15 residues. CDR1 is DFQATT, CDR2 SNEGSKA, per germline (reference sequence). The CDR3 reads CSASGRDPSTDTQYF.

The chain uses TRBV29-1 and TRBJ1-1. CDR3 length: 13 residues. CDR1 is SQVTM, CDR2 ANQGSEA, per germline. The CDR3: CSVEGRIDTEAFF. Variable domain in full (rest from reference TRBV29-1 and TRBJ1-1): SAVISQKPSRDICQRGTSLTIQCQVDSQVTMMFWYRQQPGQSLTLIATANQGSEATYESGFVIDKFPISRPNLTFSTLTVSNMSPEDSSIYLCSVEGRIDTEAFFGQGTRLTVV.

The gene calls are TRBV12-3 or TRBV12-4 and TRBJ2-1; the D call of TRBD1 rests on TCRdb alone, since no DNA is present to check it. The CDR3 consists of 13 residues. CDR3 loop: CANTVRGGNEQFF.

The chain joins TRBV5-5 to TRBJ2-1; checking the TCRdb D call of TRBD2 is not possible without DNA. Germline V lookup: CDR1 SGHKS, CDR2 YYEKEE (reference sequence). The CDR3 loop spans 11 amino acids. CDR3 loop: CASSGVSSGFF.